This T cell receptor (beta chain) was observed in a study of technical replicates of blood from a few donors. TCRdb keeps only in-frame clones here, not all; method: immunoSEQ multiplex PCR. The sample holds 100,000 or so clones, 90% to 97% seen once. This TCR was sampled from a human donor in good health. Sequencing input: T cells isolated from PBMCs.

In DNA, the CDR3 is TGCGCCAGCAGCCAAGTCGCAAGGACTTCCTTATGGGCCGGGGAGCTGTTTTTT. It codes for CASSQVARTSLWAGELFF. V is TRBV4-1 and J is TRBJ2-2, with D possibly TRBD2 on 5 matching bases. Deletions cut 1 base from V and 6 bases from J, with 21 bases between. Germline CDR1 is MGHRA and CDR2 is YSYEKL. The CDR3 contains 18 residues.